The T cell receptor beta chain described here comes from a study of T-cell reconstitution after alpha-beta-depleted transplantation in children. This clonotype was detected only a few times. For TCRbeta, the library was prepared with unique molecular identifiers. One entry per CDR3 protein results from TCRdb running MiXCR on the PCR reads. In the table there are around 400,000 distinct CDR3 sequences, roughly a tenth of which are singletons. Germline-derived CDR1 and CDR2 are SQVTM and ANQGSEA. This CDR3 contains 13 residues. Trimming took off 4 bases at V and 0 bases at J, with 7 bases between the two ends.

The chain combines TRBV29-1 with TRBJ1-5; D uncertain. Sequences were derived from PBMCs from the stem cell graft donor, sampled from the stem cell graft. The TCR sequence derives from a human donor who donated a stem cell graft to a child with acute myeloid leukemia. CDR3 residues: CSVAENSNQPQHF. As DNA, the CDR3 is TGCAGCGTTGCGGAGAATAGCAATCAGCCCCAGCATTTT.